The source of this T cell receptor beta chain is a study of blood T cell repertoires in COVID-19. About the study: PBMCs, B-cell-depleted T cells, or T cells were the source of the cDNA or gDNA that made up the material.

Trimming removed 0 bases from V and 4 bases from J; junction bases left unmatched: 7. The CDR3 has 16 residues. Germline V gene data show CDR1 as LNHDA and CDR2 as SQIVND (reference sequence). Sequenced by immunoSEQ multiplex PCR; TCRdb stores in-frame clones only, minus some. The table records about 160,000 clones, approximately 91% of them present only once. The TCR sequence derives from a man aged 18 to 30 with acute or convalescent COVID-19. The source material was peripheral blood. The chain recombines TRBV19 with TRBJ1-1; 8 bases are a match to TRBD1. The CDR3 DNA reads as TGTGCCAGTAGTATAGACCGGACAGGGTTGAGCACTGAAGCTTTCTTT. Encoded protein: CASSIDRTGLSTEAFF.